This T cell receptor beta chain came from a study of blood T cell repertoires in COVID-19. Overall study: Sample material is recorded as cDNA or gDNA derived from T cells, B-cell-depleted T cells, or PBMCs.

With 1 base clipped from V and 6 bases from J, the junction kept 7 bases outside the gene matches. CDR1 is SGHTA and CDR2 is FQGNSA in the germline V gene. This CDR3 is built from 15 residues. Source study methods: Counts of nucleated cells, estimated from reference gene primer amplification, were obtained. The table came from immunoSEQ multiplex PCR; TCRdb's copy has only in-frame clones and leaves some out. That table gives V, J and clone size, and the DNA gave D and trimming. The data hold 110,000 to 150,000 clones, with around 83% observed a single time. This TCR derives from a woman aged 55-69 years with acute or convalescent COVID-19. The sequenced material came from peripheral blood. The chain has TRBV7-2 and TRBJ2-7; 9 bases are shared with TRBD2. CDR3 coding DNA: TGTGCCAGCAGCTTAGTCCGTAGCGGGGGAGGCGAGCAGTACTTC. It encodes CASSLVRSGGGEQYF.